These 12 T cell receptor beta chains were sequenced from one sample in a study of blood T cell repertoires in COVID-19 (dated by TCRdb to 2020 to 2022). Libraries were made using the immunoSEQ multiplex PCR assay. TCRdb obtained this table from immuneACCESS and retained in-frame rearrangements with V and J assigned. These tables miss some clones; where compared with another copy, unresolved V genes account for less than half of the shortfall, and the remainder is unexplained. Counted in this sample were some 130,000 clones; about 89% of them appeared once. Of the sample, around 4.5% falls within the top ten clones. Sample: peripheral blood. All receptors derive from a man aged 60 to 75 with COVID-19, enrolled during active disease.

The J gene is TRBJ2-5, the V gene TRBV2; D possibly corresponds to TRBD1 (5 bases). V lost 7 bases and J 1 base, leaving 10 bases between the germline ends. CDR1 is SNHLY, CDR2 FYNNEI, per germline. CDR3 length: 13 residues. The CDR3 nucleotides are TGTGCCAGCAATTGGGGCCCCCAAGAGACCCAGTACTTC. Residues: CASNWGPQETQYF.

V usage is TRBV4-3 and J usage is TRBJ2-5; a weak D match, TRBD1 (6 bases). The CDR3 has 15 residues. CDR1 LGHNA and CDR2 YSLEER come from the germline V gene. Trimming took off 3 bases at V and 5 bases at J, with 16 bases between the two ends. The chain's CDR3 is CASSQATGSRETQYF. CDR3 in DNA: TGCGCCAGCAGCCAGGCAACAGGGTCCCGGGAGACCCAGTACTTC.

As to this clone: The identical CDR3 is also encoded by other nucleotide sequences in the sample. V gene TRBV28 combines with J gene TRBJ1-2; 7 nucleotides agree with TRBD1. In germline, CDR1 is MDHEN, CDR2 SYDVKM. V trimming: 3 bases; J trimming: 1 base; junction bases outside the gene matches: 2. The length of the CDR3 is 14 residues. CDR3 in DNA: TGTGCCAGCAGTTTGCCAGGGGGTAACTATGGCTACACCTTC. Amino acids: CASSLPGGNYGYTF.

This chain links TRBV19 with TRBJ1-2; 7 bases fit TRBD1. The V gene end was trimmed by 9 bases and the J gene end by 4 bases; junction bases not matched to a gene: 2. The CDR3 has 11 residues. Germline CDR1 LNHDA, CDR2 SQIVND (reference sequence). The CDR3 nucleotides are TGTGCCAGCCAGGGGGTCTATGGCTACACCTTC. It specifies CASQGVYGYTF. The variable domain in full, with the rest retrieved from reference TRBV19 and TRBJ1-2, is DGGITQSPKYLFRKEGQNVTLSCEQNLNHDAMYWYRQDPGQGLRLIYYSQIVNDFQKGDIAEGYSVSREKKESFPLTVTSAQKNPTAFYLCASQGVYGYTFGSGTRLTVV.

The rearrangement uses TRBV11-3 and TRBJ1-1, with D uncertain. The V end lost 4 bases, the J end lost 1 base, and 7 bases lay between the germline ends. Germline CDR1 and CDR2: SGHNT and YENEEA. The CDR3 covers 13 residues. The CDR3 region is CASSSPGNTEAFF. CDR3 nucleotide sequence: TGTGCCAGCAGCTCCCCAGGGAACACTGAAGCTTTCTTT.

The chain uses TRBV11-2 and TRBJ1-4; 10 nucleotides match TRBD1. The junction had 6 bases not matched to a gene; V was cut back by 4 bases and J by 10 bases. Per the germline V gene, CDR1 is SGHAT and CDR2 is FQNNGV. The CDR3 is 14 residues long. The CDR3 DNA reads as TGTGCCAGCAGCTCAGGGGGACAGGGGAGAAAACTGTTTTTT. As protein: CASSSGGQGRKLFF. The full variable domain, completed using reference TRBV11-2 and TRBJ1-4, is EAGVAQSPRYKIIEKRQSVAFWCNPISGHATLYWYQQILGQGPKLLIQFQNNGVVDDSQLPKDRFSAERLKGVDSTLKIQPAKLEDSAVYLCASSSGGQGRKLFFGSGTQLSVL.

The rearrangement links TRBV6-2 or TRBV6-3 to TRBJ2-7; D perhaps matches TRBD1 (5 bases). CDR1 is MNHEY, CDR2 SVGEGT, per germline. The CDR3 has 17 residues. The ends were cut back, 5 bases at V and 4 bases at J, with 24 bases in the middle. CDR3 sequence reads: CASSQTLNIQASYEQYF. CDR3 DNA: TGTGCCAGCAGTCAAACTCTAAATATACAGGCAAGTTACGAGCAGTACTTC.

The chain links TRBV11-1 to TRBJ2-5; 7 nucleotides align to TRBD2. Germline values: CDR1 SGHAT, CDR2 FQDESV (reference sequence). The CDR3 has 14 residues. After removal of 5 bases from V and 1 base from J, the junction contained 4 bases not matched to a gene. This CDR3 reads CASSQGGGQETQYF. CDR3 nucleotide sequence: TGTGCCAGCAGCCAGGGCGGGGGCCAAGAGACCCAGTACTTC.

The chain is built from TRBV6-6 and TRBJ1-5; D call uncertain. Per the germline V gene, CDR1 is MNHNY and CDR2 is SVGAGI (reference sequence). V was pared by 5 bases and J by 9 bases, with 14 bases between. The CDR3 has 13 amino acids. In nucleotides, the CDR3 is TGTGCCAGCAGTCCGTCGGCGGGAGGGCCCCAGCATTTT. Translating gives CASSPSAGGPQHF.

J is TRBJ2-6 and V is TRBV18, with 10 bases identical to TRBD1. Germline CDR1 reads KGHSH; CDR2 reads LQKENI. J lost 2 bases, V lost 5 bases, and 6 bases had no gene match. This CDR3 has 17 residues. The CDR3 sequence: CASSSLTGGAGANVLTF. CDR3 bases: TGTGCCAGCTCATCATTGACAGGGGGCGCTGGGGCCAACGTCCTGACTTTC.

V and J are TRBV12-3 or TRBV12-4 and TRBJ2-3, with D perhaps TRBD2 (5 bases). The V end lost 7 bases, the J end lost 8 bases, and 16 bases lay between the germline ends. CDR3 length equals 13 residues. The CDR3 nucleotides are TGTGCCAGCACCACTACAGAGGGTGGTACGCAGTATTTT. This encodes CASTTTEGGTQYF.

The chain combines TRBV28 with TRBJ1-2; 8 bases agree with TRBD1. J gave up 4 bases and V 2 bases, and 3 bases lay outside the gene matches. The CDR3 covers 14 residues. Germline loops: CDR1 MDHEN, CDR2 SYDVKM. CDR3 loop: CASSLGQGGYGYTF. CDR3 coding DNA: TGTGCCAGCAGTTTAGGACAGGGTGGCTATGGCTACACCTTC.